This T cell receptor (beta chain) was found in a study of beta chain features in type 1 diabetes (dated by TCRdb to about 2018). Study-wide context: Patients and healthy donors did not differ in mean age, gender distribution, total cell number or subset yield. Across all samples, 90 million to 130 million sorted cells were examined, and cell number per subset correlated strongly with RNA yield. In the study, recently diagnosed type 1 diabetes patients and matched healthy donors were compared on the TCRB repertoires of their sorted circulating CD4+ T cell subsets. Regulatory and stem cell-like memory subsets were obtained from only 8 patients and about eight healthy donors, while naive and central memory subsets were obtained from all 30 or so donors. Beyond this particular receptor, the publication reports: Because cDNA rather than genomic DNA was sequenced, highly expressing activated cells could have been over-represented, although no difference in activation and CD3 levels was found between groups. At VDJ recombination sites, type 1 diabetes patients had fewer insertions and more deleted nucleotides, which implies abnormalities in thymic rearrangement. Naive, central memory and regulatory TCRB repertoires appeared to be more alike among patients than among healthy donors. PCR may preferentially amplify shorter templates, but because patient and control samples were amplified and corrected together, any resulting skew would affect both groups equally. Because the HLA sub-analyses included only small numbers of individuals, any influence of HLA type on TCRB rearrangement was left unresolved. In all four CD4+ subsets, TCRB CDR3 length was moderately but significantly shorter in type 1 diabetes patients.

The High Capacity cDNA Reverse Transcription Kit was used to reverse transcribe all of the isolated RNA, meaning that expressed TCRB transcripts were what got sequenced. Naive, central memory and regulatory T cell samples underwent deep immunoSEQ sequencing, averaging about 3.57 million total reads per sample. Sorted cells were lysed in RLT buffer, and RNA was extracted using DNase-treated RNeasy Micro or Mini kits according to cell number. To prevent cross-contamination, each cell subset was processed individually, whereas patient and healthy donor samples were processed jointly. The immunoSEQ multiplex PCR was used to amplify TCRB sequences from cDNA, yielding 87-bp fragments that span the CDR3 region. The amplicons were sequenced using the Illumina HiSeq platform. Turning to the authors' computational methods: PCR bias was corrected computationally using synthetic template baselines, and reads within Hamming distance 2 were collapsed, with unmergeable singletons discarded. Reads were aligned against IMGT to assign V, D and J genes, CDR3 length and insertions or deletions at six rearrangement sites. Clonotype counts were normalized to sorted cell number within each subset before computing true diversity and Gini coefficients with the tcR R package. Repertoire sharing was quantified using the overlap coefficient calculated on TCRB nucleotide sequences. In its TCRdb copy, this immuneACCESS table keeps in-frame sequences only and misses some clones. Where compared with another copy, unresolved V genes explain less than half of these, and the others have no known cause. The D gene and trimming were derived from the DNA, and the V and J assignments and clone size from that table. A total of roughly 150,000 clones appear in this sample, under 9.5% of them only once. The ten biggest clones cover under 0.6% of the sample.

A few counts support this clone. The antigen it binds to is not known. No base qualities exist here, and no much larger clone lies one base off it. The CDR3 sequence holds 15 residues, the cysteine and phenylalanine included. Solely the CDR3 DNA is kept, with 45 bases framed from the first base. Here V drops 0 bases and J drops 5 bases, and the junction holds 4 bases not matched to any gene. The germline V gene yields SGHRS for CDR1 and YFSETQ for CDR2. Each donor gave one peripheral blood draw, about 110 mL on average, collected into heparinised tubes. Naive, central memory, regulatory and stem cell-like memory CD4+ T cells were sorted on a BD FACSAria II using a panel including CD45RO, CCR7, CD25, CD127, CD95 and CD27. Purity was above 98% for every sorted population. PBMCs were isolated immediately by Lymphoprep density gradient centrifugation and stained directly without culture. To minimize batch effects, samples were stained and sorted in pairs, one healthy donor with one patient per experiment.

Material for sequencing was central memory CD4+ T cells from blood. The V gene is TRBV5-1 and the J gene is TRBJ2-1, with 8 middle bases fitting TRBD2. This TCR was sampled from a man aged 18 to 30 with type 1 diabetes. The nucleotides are TGCGCCAGCAGCTTGGTCGGGACTAGGGACAATGAGCAGTTCTTC. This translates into CASSLVGTRDNEQFF.